The next 8 T cell receptor beta chains were all read from a single sample in a study of shared clonotypes between healthy human individuals. Generated by immunoSEQ multiplex PCR, the TCRdb table keeps only in-frame clones and is missing some. The repertoire holds some 2,000,000 clones, with 95% as singletons. Material: naive CD4+ T cells sorted from blood. Regarding subset: CD45RA+ positively selected. These receptors were obtained from a man younger than 35 in good health.

The sample holds one count of this clone. V and J are TRBV7-9 and TRBJ2-7; D remains ambiguous. Trimming shortened V by 8 bases and J by 1 base, and 18 bases separated the two germline ends. The CDR3 has 15 residues. Germline CDR1 SEHNR, CDR2 FQNEAQ (reference sequence). The CDR3 DNA reads as TGTGCCAGCGGATCCCTCGGACGGAATTCCTACGAGCAGTACTTC. Translated: CASGSLGRNSYEQYF.

The CDR3 protein is CASSQEGQEAYNSPLHF. The CDR3 DNA reads TGTGCCAGCAGCCAAGAAGGTCAGGAGGCCTATAATTCACCCCTCCACTTT. The chain joins TRBV4-2 to TRBJ1-6; D not certain. V was pared by 0 bases and J by 2 bases, with 11 bases between. Germline loops: CDR1 LGHNA, CDR2 YNFKEQ. CDR3 length: 17 amino acids.

This clone was observed once. The chain couples TRBV6-1 to TRBJ1-5; a possible D gene is TRBD1 (6 bases). This CDR3 contains 11 residues. Trimming removed 9 bases at V and 7 bases at J, with 10 bases between. The germline V gene encodes CDR1 MNHNS and CDR2 SASEGT. CDR3 nucleotide sequence: TGTGCCAGACAAGGGGGGCAGCCCCAGCATTTT. It translates to CARQGGQPQHF.

Comments on this clone: Other DNA sequences in the same sample also yield this CDR3. The chain is built from TRBV7-2 and TRBJ2-5; D remains unclear. This CDR3 has 15 residues. CDR1 and CDR2 (germline): SGHTA, FQGNSA. V was shortened by 0 bases and J by 4 bases, with 12 bases between the two germline ends. For the CDR3, the DNA is TGTGCCAGCAGCTTAGCCCGCTTGGGTGGAGAGACCCAGTACTTC. This translates into CASSLARLGGETQYF. The complete variable domain, with remaining parts taken from reference TRBV7-2 and TRBJ2-5, reads GAGVSQSPSNKVTEKGKDVELRCDPISGHTALYWYRQSLGQGLEFLIYFQGNSAPDKSGLPSDRFSAERTGGSVSTLTIQRTQQEDSAVYLCASSLARLGGETQYFGPGTRLLVL.

The J gene is TRBJ2-1, the V gene TRBV19, with 7 bases matching TRBD2. The CDR3 is 16 amino acids. V lost 4 bases, J lost 4 bases, and 10 bases stayed unmatched. Germline CDR1 and CDR2: LNHDA and SQIVND (reference sequence). CDR3 bases: TGTGCCAGTAGTAGCCCCCGGGACTACCTTTACAATGAGCAGTTCTTC. It specifies CASSSPRDYLYNEQFF.

The chain has TRBV5-5 and TRBJ2-5; possibly TRBD1 for D (6 bases). CDR3 length: 13 residues. V shed 0 bases and J shed 4 bases, with 7 bases lying between them. Germline loops: CDR1 SGHKS, CDR2 YYEKEE (reference sequence). The CDR3 loop reads CASSLEGGETQYF. CDR3 coding DNA: TGTGCCAGCAGCTTGGAAGGGGGAGAGACCCAGTACTTC.

The rearrangement uses TRBV6-5 and TRBJ1-5; the match to TRBD1 covers 7 bases. The germline CDR1 and CDR2 sequences are MNHEY and SVGAGI. The J segment lost 4 bases and the V segment lost 6 bases, leaving 6 bases of the junction unmatched. CDR3 size: 14 residues. CDR3 coding DNA: TGTGCCAGCAGACCGGGACAGTGGAATCAGCCCCAGCATTTT. It specifies CASRPGQWNQPQHF.

The CDR3 sequence is CASSTGGAGANVLTF. CDR3 DNA sequence: TGTGCCAGCAGTACCGGGGGTGCTGGGGCCAACGTCCTGACTTTC. The chain carries TRBV27 and TRBJ2-6; possibly TRBD2 for D (6 bases). Germline CDR1 is MNHEY and CDR2 is SMNVEV (reference sequence). V lost 5 bases, J lost 2 bases, and 10 bases lay in between. The CDR3 runs to 15 residues.